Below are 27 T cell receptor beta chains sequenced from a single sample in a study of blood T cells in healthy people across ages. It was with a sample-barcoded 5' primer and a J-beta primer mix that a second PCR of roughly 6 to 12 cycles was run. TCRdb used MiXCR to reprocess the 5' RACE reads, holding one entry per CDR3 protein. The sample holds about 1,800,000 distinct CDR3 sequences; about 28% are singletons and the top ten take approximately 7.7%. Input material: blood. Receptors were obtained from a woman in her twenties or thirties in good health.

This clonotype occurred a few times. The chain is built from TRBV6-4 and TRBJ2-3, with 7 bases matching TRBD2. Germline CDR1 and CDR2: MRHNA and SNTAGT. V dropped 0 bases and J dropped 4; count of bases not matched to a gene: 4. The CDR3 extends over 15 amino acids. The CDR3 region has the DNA TGTGCCAGCAGTGACTCGGGGGGGAGCGCAGATACGCAGTATTTT. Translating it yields CASSDSGGSADTQYF.

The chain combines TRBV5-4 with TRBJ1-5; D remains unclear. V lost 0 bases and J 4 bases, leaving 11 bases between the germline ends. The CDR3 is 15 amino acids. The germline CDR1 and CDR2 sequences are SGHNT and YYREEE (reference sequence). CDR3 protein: CASSLGGRRNQPQHF. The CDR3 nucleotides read TGTGCCAGCAGCTTGGGTGGTCGGAGGAATCAGCCCCAGCATTTT. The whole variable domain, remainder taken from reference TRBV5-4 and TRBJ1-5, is ETGVTQSPTHLIKTRGQQVTLRCSSQSGHNTVSWYQQALGQGPQFIFQYYREEENGRGNFPPRFSGLQFPNYSSELNVNALELDDSALYLCASSLGGRRNQPQHFGDGTRLSIL.

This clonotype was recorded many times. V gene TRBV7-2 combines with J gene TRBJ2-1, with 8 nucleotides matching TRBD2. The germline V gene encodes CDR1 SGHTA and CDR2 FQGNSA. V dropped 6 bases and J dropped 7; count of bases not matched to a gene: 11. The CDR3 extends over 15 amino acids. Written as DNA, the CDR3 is TGTGCCAGCAGTCCGTTTGCGGGGGGCAGTAATGAGCAGTTCTTC. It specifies CASSPFAGGSNEQFF. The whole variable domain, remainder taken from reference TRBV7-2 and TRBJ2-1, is GAGVSQSPSNKVTEKGKDVELRCDPISGHTALYWYRQSLGQGLEFLIYFQGNSAPDKSGLPSDRFSAERTGGSVSTLTIQRTQQEDSAVYLCASSPFAGGSNEQFFGPGTRLTVL.

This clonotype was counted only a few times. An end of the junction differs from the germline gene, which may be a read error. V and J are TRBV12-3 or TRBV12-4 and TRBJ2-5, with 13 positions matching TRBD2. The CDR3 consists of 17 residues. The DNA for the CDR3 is TGTGCCAGCGGTTTGATACTAGCGGGGGGGCTGGGAGAGACCCAGTACTTC. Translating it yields CASGLILAGGLGETQYF.

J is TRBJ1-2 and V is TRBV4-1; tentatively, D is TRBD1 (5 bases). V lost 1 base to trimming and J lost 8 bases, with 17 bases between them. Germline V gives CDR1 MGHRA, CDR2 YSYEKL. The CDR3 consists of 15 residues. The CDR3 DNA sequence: TGCGCCAGCAGCCAAGCTAGGACACCGGCGGGGGGCTACACCTTC. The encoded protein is CASSQARTPAGGYTF.

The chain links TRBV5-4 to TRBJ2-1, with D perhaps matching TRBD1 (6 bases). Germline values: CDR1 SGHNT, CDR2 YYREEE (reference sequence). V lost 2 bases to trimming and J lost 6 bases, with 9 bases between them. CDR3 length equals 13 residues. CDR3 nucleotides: TGTGCCAGCAGCTTTGGACAGACCAATGAGCAGTTCTTC. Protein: CASSFGQTNEQFF.

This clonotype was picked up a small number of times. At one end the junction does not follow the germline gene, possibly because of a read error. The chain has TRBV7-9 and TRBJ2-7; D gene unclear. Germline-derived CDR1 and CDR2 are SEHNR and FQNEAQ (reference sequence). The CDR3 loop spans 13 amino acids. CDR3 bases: TGTGCCGGCAGCCTCCTCATCGGCTACGAGCAGTACTTC. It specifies CAGSLLIGYEQYF.

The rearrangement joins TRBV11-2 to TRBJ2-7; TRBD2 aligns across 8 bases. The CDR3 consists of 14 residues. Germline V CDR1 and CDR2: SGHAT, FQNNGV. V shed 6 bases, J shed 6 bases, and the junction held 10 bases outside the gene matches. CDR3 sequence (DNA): TGTGCCAGCAGTCGCAACGGGAGGGCCCTCGAGCAGTACTTC. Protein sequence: CASSRNGRALEQYF. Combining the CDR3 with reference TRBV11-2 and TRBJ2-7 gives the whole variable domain EAGVAQSPRYKIIEKRQSVAFWCNPISGHATLYWYQQILGQGPKLLIQFQNNGVVDDSQLPKDRFSAERLKGVDSTLKIQPAKLEDSAVYLCASSRNGRALEQYFGPGTRLTVT.

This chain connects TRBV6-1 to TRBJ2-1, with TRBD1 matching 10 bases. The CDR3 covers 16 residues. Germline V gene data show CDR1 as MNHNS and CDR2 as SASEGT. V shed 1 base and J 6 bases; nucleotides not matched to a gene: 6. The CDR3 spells CASSEEGTGVRNEQFF. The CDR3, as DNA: TGTGCCAGCAGTGAAGAGGGGACAGGGGTTCGCAATGAGCAGTTCTTC.

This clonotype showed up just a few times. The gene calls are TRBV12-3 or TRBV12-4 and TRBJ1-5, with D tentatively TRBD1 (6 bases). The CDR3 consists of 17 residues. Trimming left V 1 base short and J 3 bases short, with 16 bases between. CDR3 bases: TGTGCCAGCAGTTTAGGTTCAGGGGAGCGATTCAATCAGCCCCAGCATTTT. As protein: CASSLGSGERFNQPQHF.

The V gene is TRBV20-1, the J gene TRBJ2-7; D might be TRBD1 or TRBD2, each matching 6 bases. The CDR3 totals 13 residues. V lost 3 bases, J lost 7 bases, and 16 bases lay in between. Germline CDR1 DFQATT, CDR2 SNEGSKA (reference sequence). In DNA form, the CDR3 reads TGCAGTGCTAGGGGGGGCAACCACAATGAGCAGTACTTC. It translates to CSARGGNHNEQYF.

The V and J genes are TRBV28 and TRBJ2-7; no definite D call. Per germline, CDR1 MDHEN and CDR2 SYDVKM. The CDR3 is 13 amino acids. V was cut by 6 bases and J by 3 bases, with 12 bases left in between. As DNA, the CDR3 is TGTGCCAGCAGGACCCAGCGTTACTACGAGCAGTACTTC. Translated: CASRTQRYYEQYF.

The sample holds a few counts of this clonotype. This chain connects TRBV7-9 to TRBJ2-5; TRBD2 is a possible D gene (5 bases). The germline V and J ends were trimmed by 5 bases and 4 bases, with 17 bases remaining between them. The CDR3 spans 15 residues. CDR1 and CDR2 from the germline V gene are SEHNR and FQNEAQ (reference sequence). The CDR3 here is CASSLGSGVAETQYF. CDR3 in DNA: TGTGCCAGCAGCCTAGGATCCGGGGTGGCAGAGACCCAGTACTTC. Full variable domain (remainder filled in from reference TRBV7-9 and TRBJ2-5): DTGVSQNPRHKITKRGQNVTFRCDPISEHNRLYWYRQTLGQGPEFLTYFQNEAQLEKSRLLSDRFSAERPKGSFSTLEIQRTEQGDSAMYLCASSLGSGVAETQYFGPGTRLLVL.

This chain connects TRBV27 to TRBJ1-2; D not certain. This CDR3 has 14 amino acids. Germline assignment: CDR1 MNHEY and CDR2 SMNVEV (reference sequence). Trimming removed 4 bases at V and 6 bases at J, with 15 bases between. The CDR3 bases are TGTGCCAGCAGTTCTCTAGGTCAGGTGGATGGCTACACCTTC. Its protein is CASSSLGQVDGYTF.

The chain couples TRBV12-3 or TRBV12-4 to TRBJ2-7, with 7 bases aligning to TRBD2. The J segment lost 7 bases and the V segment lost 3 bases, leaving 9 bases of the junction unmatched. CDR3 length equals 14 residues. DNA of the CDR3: TGTGCCAGCAGTTTTAGCCGATGGGACTATGAGCAGTACTTC. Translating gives CASSFSRWDYEQYF.

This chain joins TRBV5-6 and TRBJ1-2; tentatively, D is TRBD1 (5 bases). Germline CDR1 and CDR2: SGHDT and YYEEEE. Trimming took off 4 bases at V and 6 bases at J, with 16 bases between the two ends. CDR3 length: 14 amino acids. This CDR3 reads CASSILTGVDGYTF. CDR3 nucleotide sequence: TGTGCCAGCAGCATCCTTACGGGGGTGGATGGCTACACCTTC.

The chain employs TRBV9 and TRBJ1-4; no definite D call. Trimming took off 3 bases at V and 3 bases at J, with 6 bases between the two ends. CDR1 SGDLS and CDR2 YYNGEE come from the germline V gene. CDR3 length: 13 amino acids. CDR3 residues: CASSAEANEKLFF. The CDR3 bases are TGTGCCAGCAGCGCTGAGGCTAATGAAAAACTGTTTTTT.

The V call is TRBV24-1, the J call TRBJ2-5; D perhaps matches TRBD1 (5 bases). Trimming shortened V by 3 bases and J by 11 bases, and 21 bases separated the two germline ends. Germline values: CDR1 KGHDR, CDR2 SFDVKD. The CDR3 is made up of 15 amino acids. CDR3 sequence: CATSDAPGGADEQYF. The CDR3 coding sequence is TGTGCCACCAGTGATGCTCCTGGTGGGGCGGATGAGCAGTACTTC.

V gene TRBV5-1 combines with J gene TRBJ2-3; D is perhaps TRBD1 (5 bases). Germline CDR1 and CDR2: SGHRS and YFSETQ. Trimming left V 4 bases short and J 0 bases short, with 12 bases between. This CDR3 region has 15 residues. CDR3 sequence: CASSRLGASTDTQYF. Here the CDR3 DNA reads TGCGCCAGCAGCCGCCTAGGGGCTAGCACAGATACGCAGTATTTT. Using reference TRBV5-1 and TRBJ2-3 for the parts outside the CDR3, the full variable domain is KAGVTQTPRYLIKTRGQQVTLSCSPISGHRSVSWYQQTPGQGLQFLFEYFSETQRNKGNFPGRFSGRQFSNSRSEMNVSTLELGDSALYLCASSRLGASTDTQYFGPGTRLTVL.

CDR3 protein: CASSIDHNWASNQPQHF. CDR3 DNA: TGTGCCAGTAGTATAGACCATAACTGGGCCTCCAATCAGCCCCAGCATTTT. The V and J genes are TRBV19 and TRBJ1-5; D call uncertain. This CDR3 spans 17 amino acids. Trimming removed 0 bases from V and 3 bases from J, with 15 bases in between. In germline, CDR1 is LNHDA, CDR2 SQIVND (reference sequence).

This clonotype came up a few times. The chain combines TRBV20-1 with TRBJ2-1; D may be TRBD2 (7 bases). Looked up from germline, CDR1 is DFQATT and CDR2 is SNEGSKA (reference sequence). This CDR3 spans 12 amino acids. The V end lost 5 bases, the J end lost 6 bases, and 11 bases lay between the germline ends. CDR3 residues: CSAGGALNEQFF. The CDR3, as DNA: TGCAGTGCTGGGGGGGCACTCAATGAGCAGTTCTTC.

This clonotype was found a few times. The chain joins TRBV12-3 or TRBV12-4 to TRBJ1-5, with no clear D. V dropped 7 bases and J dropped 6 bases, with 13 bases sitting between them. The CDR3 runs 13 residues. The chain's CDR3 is CASTSAAGQPQHF. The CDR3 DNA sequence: TGTGCCAGCACTTCCGCGGCCGGTCAGCCCCAGCATTTT.

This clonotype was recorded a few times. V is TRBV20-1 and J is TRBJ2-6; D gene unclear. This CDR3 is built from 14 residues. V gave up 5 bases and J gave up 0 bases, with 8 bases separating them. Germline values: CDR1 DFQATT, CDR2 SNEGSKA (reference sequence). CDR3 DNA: TGCAGTGCTCCTACAGCCTCTGGGGCCAACGTCCTGACTTTC. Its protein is CSAPTASGANVLTF.

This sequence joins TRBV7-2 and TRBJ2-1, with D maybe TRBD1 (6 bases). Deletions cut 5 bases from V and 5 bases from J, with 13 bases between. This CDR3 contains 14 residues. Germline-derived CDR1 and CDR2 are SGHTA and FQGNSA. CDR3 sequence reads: CASSTRDKHNEQFF. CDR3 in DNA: TGTGCCAGCAGCACCCGGGACAAACACAATGAGCAGTTCTTC.

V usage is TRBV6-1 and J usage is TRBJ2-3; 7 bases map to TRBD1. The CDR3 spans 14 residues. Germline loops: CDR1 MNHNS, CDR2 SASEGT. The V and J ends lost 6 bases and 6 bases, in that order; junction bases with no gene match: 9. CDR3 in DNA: TGTGCCAGCAGAGTGATCGACAGGGATGATACGCAGTATTTT. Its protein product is CASRVIDRDDTQYF.

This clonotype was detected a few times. This chain's CDR3 is CASRRGAEETQYF. The CDR3, as DNA: TGTGCCAGCAGAAGGGGGGCGGAGGAGACCCAGTACTTC. V gene TRBV12-3 or TRBV12-4 combines with J gene TRBJ2-5; TRBD1 or TRBD2 may be the D gene (6 bases each). The CDR3 totals 13 residues. Trimming left V 6 bases short and J 5 bases short, with 13 bases between.

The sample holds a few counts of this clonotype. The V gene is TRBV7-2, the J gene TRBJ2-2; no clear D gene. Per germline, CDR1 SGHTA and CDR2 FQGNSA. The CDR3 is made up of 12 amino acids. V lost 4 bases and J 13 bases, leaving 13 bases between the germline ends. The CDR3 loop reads CASSSGPYPLFF. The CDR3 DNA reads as TGTGCCAGCAGCTCTGGGCCTTATCCGCTGTTTTTT.